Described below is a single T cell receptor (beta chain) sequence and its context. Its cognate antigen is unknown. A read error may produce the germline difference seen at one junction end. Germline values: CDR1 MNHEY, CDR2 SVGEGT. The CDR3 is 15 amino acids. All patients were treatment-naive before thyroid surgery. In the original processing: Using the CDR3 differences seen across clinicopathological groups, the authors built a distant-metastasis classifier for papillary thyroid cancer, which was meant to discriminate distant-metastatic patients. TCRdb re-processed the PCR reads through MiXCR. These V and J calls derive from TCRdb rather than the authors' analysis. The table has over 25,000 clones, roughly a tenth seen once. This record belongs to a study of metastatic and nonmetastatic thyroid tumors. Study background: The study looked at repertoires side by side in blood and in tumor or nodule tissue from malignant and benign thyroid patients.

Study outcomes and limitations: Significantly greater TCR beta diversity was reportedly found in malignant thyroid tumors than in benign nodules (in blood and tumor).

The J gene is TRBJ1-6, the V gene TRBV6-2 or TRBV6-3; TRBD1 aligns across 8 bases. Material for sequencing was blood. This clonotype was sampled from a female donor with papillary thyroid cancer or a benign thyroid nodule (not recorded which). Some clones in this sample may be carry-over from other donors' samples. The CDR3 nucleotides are TGTGCCAGCAGTTCCTCGGACAGGGAGAGCTCTGGGGTGGTCTTT. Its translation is CASSSSDRESSGVVF.